The entry that follows covers one T cell receptor (beta chain) sequence. The sample is drawn from a study of OX40 agonist ivuxolimab in advanced cancers. Assay used: immunoSEQ multiplex PCR; TCRdb lists only in-frame clones, some missing. The repertoire holds fewer than 55,000 clones, with more than 75% as singletons. The V and J ends lost 6 bases and 0 bases respectively, with 15 bases between them. The CDR3 is 15 amino acids. Germline V lookup: CDR1 SGHRS, CDR2 YFSETQ. The chain recombines TRBV5-1 with TRBJ1-1; D possibly corresponds to TRBD1 (5 bases). This sequence originates from an adult with an advanced solid tumor such as melanoma, head and neck, liver or kidney cancer. The sample consisted of CD4+ or CD8+ T cells sorted from blood, taken in a trial of the OX40 agonist ivuxolimab. The CDR3 here is CASTYQTDMNTEAFF. In nucleotides, the CDR3 is TGCGCCAGCACCTACCAGACAGACATGAACACTGAAGCTTTCTTT.